Listed below are T cell receptor beta chains from one sample, sequenced in a study of monozygotic twins with inflammatory bowel disease. Reprocessing the 5' RACE reads, TCRdb reports a single entry for every CDR3 protein and omits DNA. The sample data list 300,000 to 400,000 distinct CDR3 sequences. The sequenced material came from blood. These receptors were obtained from a human donor with ulcerative colitis or Crohn's disease, or a healthy co-twin of an affected twin (not recorded which). Each CDR3 is given with its conserved first and last residue.

len	v_gene	j_gene	CDR3aa
18	TRBV2	TRBJ1-2	CASSEAQDRMGGDFGYTF
14	TRBV18	TRBJ2-1	CASSPPGRFNEQFF
12	TRBV29-1	TRBJ2-7	CSVDEGSYEQYF
13	TRBV11-1	TRBJ2-3	CASSLQAEDTQYF
13	TRBV7-2	TRBJ1-4	CASSTGGGEKLFF
14	TRBV27	TRBJ2-2	CASLLRPGTGELFF
14	TRBV7-9	TRBJ2-1	CASSSRTGDNEQFF
15	TRBV4-1	TRBJ2-7	CASSQDTGTAYEQYF
13	TRBV18	TRBJ2-1	CASSQQGFNEQFF
14	TRBV12-3/TRBV12-4	TRBJ2-3	CASSPGQFADTQYF
13	TRBV6-2/TRBV6-3	TRBJ2-1	CAVRVSSYNEQLF
20	TRBV4-3	TRBJ2-1	CASSQDGPRGSLGTYNEQFF
14	TRBV12-3/TRBV12-4	TRBJ2-3	CASGPGLVTDTQYF
14	TRBV20-1	TRBJ2-7	CSARRTGGPYEQYF
14	TRBV4-1	TRBJ1-2	CASSQALTVYGYTF
14	TRBV19	TRBJ1-5	CASVGTGSYQPRHF
17	TRBV5-1	TRBJ2-7	CASSKTGTTTRIYEQYF
16	TRBV9	TRBJ2-3	CASSGGQGVRTDTQYF
15	TRBV24-1	TRBJ1-6	CATSDSSSYNSPLHF
16	TRBV27	TRBJ2-3	CASSLLATPGTDTQYF
17	TRBV2	TRBJ2-5	CASSEGLAGLYQETQYF
16	TRBV5-1	TRBJ1-1	CASSLLGTGGGTEAFF
13	TRBV25-1	TRBJ2-3	CASSDAGTDTQYF
15	TRBV4-3	TRBJ1-2	CASIQTAEANYGYTF
16	TRBV7-2	TRBJ2-7	CASSSRTDSYSYEQYF
16	TRBV3-1	TRBJ2-7	CASSPPRGTASYEQYF
22	TRBV7-3	TRBJ1-5	CASSLRGAPGQGAFSDNQPQHF
15	TRBV18	TRBJ2-3	CASSPPGQGTDTQYF
15	TRBV5-6	TRBJ2-3	CASSPTGQGIDTQYF
15	TRBV7-8	TRBJ2-3	CASSSPRGYTDTQYF
14	TRBV19	TRBJ2-3	CASSMAGGTDTQYF
14	TRBV5-1	TRBJ2-7	CASSFGSTPDEQYF
15	TRBV7-2	TRBJ2-7	CASSLGGGQRYEQYF
17	TRBV2	TRBJ2-2	CASSELGGQENTGELFF
14	TRBV6-2/TRBV6-3	TRBJ2-3	CASSYSKRTDTQYF
15	TRBV20-1	TRBJ2-3	CSARYPGGAGDTQYF
15	TRBV7-2	TRBJ1-5	CASSLDPGDNQPQHF
17	TRBV4-3	TRBJ2-7	CASSQYGLQGMGYEQYF
16	TRBV3-1	TRBJ2-2	CASSQIGGQNTGELFF
14	TRBV5-1	TRBJ2-1	CASRQLAGGNEQFF
14	TRBV3-1	TRBJ2-4	CASTPGVAKNIQYF
14	TRBV11-2	TRBJ1-1	CASSLYSRNTEAFF
12	TRBV11-2	TRBJ2-1	CASSWGYNEQFF
15	TRBV19	TRBJ2-5	CASSQGTDSQETQYF
18	TRBV21-1	TRBJ2-5	CASSSRTATSGGQETQYF
17	TRBV4-3	TRBJ2-2	CASSQALSQGATGELFF
12	TRBV11-3	TRBJ2-3	CASSSDRRAQYF
16	TRBV29-1	TRBJ1-1	CSHVQGPPSRNTEAFF
15	TRBV6-5	TRBJ1-3	CASSYGVSSGNTIYF
14	TRBV5-4	TRBJ2-3	CASLDSLFPDTQYF
14	TRBV20-1	TRBJ2-3	CSAEAGGNTDTQYF
12	TRBV5-1	TRBJ2-3	CASLGLTDTQYF
13	TRBV19	TRBJ2-1	CASSIQGNNEQFF
16	TRBV6-1	TRBJ2-7	CASRKQSGTSSYEQYF
12	TRBV11-2	TRBJ2-7	CASSFVIYEQYF